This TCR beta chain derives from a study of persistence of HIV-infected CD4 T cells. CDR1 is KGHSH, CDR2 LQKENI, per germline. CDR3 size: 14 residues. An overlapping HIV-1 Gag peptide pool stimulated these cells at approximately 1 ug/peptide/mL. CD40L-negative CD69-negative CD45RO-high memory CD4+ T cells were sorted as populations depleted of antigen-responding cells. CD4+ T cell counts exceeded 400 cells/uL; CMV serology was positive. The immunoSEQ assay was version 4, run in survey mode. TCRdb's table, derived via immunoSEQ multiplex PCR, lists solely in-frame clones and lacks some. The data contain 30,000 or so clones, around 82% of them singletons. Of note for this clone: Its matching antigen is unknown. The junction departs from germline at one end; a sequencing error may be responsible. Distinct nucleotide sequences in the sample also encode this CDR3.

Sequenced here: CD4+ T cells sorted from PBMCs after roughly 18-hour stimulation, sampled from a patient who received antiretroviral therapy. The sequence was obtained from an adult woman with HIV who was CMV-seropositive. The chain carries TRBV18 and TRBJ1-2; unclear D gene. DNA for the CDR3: TGCGCCAGCTCCCGGACGGATAGAGCCCCTGGCTACACCTTC. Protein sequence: CASSRTDRAPGYTF. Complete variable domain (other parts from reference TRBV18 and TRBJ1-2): NAGVMQNPRHLVRRRGQEARLRCSPMKGHSHVYWYRQLPEEGLKFMVYLQKENIIDESGMPKERFSAEFPKEGPSILRIQQVVRGDSAAYFCASSRTDRAPGYTFGSGTRLTVV.